One and the same sample provided the 18 T cell receptor beta chains below, sequenced in a study of shared clonotypes between healthy human individuals. Selected positively for CCR7 and CD45RO-negative, naive CD8 cells excluded terminally differentiated effector memory CD45RA+ cells. Assay used: immunoSEQ multiplex PCR; TCRdb lists only in-frame clones, some missing. This table has roughly 2.1 million clones, around 93% appearing once. Input material: naive CD8+ T cells from PBMCs. The source of these receptors is a man aged 18 to 35 in good health. Some clones in this sample may be carry-over from other donors' samples.

The sample holds one count of this clone. This chain connects TRBV7-9 to TRBJ2-1, with no clear D. Looked up from germline, CDR1 is SEHNR and CDR2 is FQNEAQ (reference sequence). CDR3 length: 15 residues. The V and J ends lost 4 bases and 0 bases respectively, with 10 bases between them. The CDR3 nucleotides are TGTGCCAGCAGCTCTAGAGGTTCCTCCTACAATGAGCAGTTCTTC. As protein: CASSSRGSSYNEQFF.

The J gene is TRBJ2-7, the V gene TRBV11-2, with 7 positions matching TRBD1. Germline assignment: CDR1 SGHAT and CDR2 FQNNGV. This CDR3 comprises 12 residues. V lost 10 bases to trimming and J lost 0 bases; unmatched junction nucleotides: 3. The CDR3 DNA reads TGTGCCACCGGGACAGCCTCCTACGAGCAGTACTTC. Its protein product is CATGTASYEQYF.

The rearrangement joins TRBV29-1 to TRBJ2-3; D remains unclear. The CDR3 spans 13 residues. The germline V gene has CDR1 SQVTM and CDR2 ANQGSEA. V lost 3 bases and J lost 0, with 7 bases in between. The CDR3 coding sequence is TGCAGCGTTGATGGGCCTAGCACAGATACGCAGTATTTT. Translating it yields CSVDGPSTDTQYF.

The V gene is TRBV28, the J gene TRBJ1-3, with 7 bases fitting TRBD1. V lost 4 bases and J lost 0; bases outside the gene matches: 3. The CDR3 extends over 15 amino acids. In germline, CDR1 is MDHEN, CDR2 SYDVKM. CDR3 amino acids: CASSWDSTSGNTIYF. The CDR3 nucleotides read TGTGCCAGCAGTTGGGACAGTACCTCTGGAAACACCATATATTTT.

The chain has TRBV5-5 and TRBJ1-3; D is undetermined. The germline gives CDR1 SGHKS, CDR2 YYEKEE (reference sequence). CDR3 length: 14 residues. The V end was cut by 1 base, the J end by 1 base, with 6 bases between. The CDR3: CASSLFSSGNTIYF. The CDR3 nucleotides are TGTGCCAGCAGCTTGTTCTCTTCTGGAAACACCATATATTTT.

The rearrangement uses TRBV9 and TRBJ2-5; 7 nucleotides agree with TRBD2. The CDR3 sequence is 15 residues long. V shed 1 base and J 7 bases; nucleotides not matched to a gene: 10. Germline-derived CDR1 and CDR2 are SGDLS and YYNGEE. The CDR3 DNA is TGTGCCAGCAGCGTAACCCAAGGCTGGGGGGGGACCCAGTACTTC. Protein product: CASSVTQGWGGTQYF.

The V gene is TRBV7-9, the J gene TRBJ2-7; the D gene is possibly TRBD2 (6 bases). There are 16 residues in the CDR3. The V end lost 5 bases, the J end lost 4 bases, and 21 bases lay between the germline ends. The germline V gene encodes CDR1 SEHNR and CDR2 FQNEAQ (reference sequence). The CDR3 region is CASSPLPGHGGYEQYF. The CDR3 coding sequence is TGTGCCAGCAGCCCCCTCCCCGGACACGGGGGTTACGAGCAGTACTTC.

The rearrangement links TRBV29-1 to TRBJ2-3; the match to TRBD2 covers 7 bases. Germline CDR1 and CDR2: SQVTM and ANQGSEA. This CDR3 is 13 amino acids long. The J segment lost 7 bases and the V segment lost 5 bases, leaving 9 bases of the junction unmatched. CDR3 protein: CSVHLAVRNTQYF. The CDR3 DNA sequence: TGCAGCGTTCATCTAGCGGTACGCAATACGCAGTATTTT.

V is TRBV28 and J is TRBJ2-7; possibly TRBD1 or TRBD2 for D (5 bases each). V lost 2 bases and J 6 bases, leaving 14 bases between the germline ends. CDR1 and CDR2 from the germline V gene are MDHEN and SYDVKM. The CDR3 length is 14 residues. CDR3 loop: CASSLMGEGIEQYF. The CDR3 nucleotides are TGTGCCAGCAGTTTAATGGGGGAAGGTATCGAGCAGTACTTC.

The chain is built from TRBV30 and TRBJ1-1; 9 bases match TRBD1. The V segment lost 2 bases and the J segment 5 bases; nucleotides outside the gene matches: 6. This CDR3 region has 14 residues. Looked up from germline, CDR1 is GTSNPN and CDR2 is SVGIG (reference sequence). The CDR3 bases are TGTGCCTGGAGTCCCAAGGACAGGGGTACTGAAGCTTTCTTT. Translated: CAWSPKDRGTEAFF.

The chain employs TRBV28 and TRBJ2-3; 10 nucleotides match TRBD2. J gave up 5 bases and V 5 bases, and 10 bases lay outside the gene matches. Germline assignment: CDR1 MDHEN and CDR2 SYDVKM. This CDR3 is built from 16 residues. The DNA for the CDR3 is TGTGCCAGCAGTCCCTCTAGCGGGAGTCTGATAGATACGCAGTATTTT. Its protein is CASSPSSGSLIDTQYF.

The chain carries TRBV11-2 and TRBJ2-6, with D uncertain. With 1 base removed from V and 0 bases from J, the gap between germline ends came to 4 bases. CDR1 and CDR2 (germline): SGHAT, FQNNGV. The CDR3 has 15 amino acids. The CDR3 sequence is CASSLGISGANVLTF. The CDR3 nucleotides read TGTGCCAGCAGCTTAGGGATCTCTGGGGCCAACGTCCTGACTTTC.

CDR3 DNA sequence: TGTGCCAGCAGCTTAGTATTAGGGACGCTTACGAGCAATCAGCCCCAGCATTTT. Translated, it gives CASSLVLGTLTSNQPQHF. The V call is TRBV7-8, the J call TRBJ1-5; possibly TRBD1 for D (5 bases). CDR3 length equals 18 residues. Germline loops: CDR1 SGHVS, CDR2 FQNEAQ. V lost 1 base and J 1 base, leaving 17 bases between the germline ends.

This sequence joins TRBV19 and TRBJ2-1, with 8 bases that match TRBD1. Germline V gene data show CDR1 as LNHDA and CDR2 as SQIVND (reference sequence). The junction had 5 bases not matched to a gene; V was cut back by 4 bases and J by 6 bases. The CDR3 is made up of 14 amino acids. Written as DNA, the CDR3 is TGTGCCAGTAGTAGAACAGGGGGGATCAATGAGCAGTTCTTC. This encodes CASSRTGGINEQFF.

This clone was counted a few times. The same CDR3 also results from other DNA sequences found in this sample. The chain combines TRBV4-1 with TRBJ1-1; D gene ambiguous. Germline assignment: CDR1 MGHRA and CDR2 YSYEKL. This CDR3 is built from 13 residues. The V and J ends lost 1 base and 0 bases respectively, with 3 bases between them. The CDR3 is CASSQGVNTEAFF. The CDR3 DNA sequence: TGCGCCAGCAGCCAAGGAGTGAACACTGAAGCTTTCTTT.

The J gene is TRBJ2-2, the V gene TRBV27; 8 bases align to TRBD1. This CDR3 region has 19 residues. CDR1 and CDR2 from the germline V gene are MNHEY and SMNVEV (reference sequence). The junction had 22 bases not matched to a gene; V was cut back by 6 bases and J by 7 bases. In nucleotides, the CDR3 is TGTGCCAGCAGGGGACAGGAACGGACCACTCGGGTTAAGGACGGGGAGCTGTTTTTT. Encoded protein: CASRGQERTTRVKDGELFF.

Only one count was recorded for this clone. The rearrangement uses TRBV4-1 and TRBJ2-1, with TRBD2 identical over 11 bases. The V gene's germline CDR1 is MGHRA and CDR2 YSYEKL. The V segment lost 4 bases and the J segment 1 base; nucleotides outside the gene matches: 3. CDR3 size: 16 residues. The CDR3 nucleotides are TGCGCCAGCAGCCCCGCTAGCGGGAGGTCCTACAATGAGCAGTTCTTC. Translation gives CASSPASGRSYNEQFF.

This chain connects TRBV7-8 to TRBJ2-2, with D possibly TRBD1 on 6 matching bases. Germline V gene sequence: CDR1 SGHVS, CDR2 FQNEAQ. V was cut by 3 bases and J by 5 bases, with 22 bases left in between. This CDR3 comprises 18 residues. CDR3 DNA sequence: TGTGCCAGCAGCTTCAATCGTTTAACAGGGAAGTGGACCGGGGAGCTGTTTTTT. It encodes CASSFNRLTGKWTGELFF. The variable domain in full, completed from reference TRBV7-8 and TRBJ2-2, reads GAGVSQSPRYKVAKRGQDVALRCDPISGHVSLFWYQQALGQGPEFLTYFQNEAQLDKSGLPSDRFFAERPEGSVSTLKIQRTQQEDSAVYLCASSFNRLTGKWTGELFFGEGSRLTVL.